This passage covers 18 T cell receptor beta chains from one sample sequenced in a study of patients and donors after allogeneic stem cell transplantation. One entry per CDR3 protein results from TCRdb running MiXCR on the RT-PCR reads. The sample consists of under 200,000 distinct CDR3 sequences, over 25% of them appearing once. The sample was blood, either unsorted or a sorted T cell fraction (not recorded which). The receptors stem from a human donor who was either an allogeneic HSCT recipient or a stem cell or donor lymphocyte infusion donor (not recorded which). It is not recorded whose cells these are; they may come from a transplant donor.

This clonotype was seen more than once but under ten times. Here the CDR3 DNA reads TGTGCCAGCAGTTTAACCCCACGGACAGGGAGTGTCTATGGCTACACCTTC. Translated, it gives CASSLTPRTGSVYGYTF. V is TRBV27 and J is TRBJ1-2; the match to TRBD1 covers 8 bases. J gave up 4 bases and V 2 bases, and 12 bases lay outside the gene matches. The germline V gene has CDR1 MNHEY and CDR2 SMNVEV (reference sequence). CDR3 length equals 17 residues.

This clonotype was observed a few times. The chain links TRBV6-5 to TRBJ2-7, with D perhaps TRBD2 (6 bases). Germline V gene sequence: CDR1 MNHEY, CDR2 SVGAGI. V dropped 5 bases and J dropped 5 bases, with 16 bases sitting between them. The CDR3 has 14 amino acids. The CDR3 region is CASSRVPEGHEQYF. CDR3 DNA: TGTGCCAGCAGTCGCGTACCGGAGGGCCACGAGCAGTACTTC.

This clonotype came up a few times. The chain employs TRBV10-3 and TRBJ1-1; no clear D gene. The CDR3 covers 15 residues. Germline V gene lookup returns CDR1 ENHRY and CDR2 SYGVKD. The germline V and J ends were trimmed by 0 bases and 0 bases, with 8 bases remaining between them. The chain's CDR3 is CAISESPALNTEAFF. The CDR3 bases are TGTGCCATCAGTGAGTCCCCGGCCCTGAACACTGAAGCTTTCTTT.

This clonotype was picked up a small number of times. The rearrangement joins TRBV5-1 to TRBJ2-1; no definite D call. The CDR3 is made up of 11 amino acids. Germline CDR1 is SGHRS and CDR2 is YFSETQ. V shed 3 bases and J shed 8 bases, with 6 bases lying between them. CDR3 DNA sequence: TGCGCCAGCAGCTCAGTCCATGAGCAGTTCTTC. Protein product: CASSSVHEQFF.

The chain recombines TRBV30 with TRBJ2-6; unclear D gene. V was clipped by 7 bases and J by 1 base, with 5 bases between them. Germline V gene lookup returns CDR1 GTSNPN and CDR2 SVGIG (reference sequence). This CDR3 region has 12 residues. The CDR3, as DNA: TGTGCCTTGGGGTCTGGGGCCAACGTCCTGACTTTC. Its translation is CALGSGANVLTF. The full variable domain, with the rest looked up from reference TRBV30 and TRBJ2-6, is SQTIHQWPATLVQPVGSPLSLECTVEGTSNPNLYWYRQAAGRGLQLLFYSVGIGQISSEVPQNLSASRPQDRQFILSSKKLLLSDSGFYLCALGSGANVLTFGAGSRLTVL.

This chain joins TRBV10-3 and TRBJ1-6, with 12 nucleotides matching TRBD1. CDR1 is ENHRY, CDR2 SYGVKD, per germline. J lost 7 bases, V lost 4 bases, and 5 bases had no gene match. The CDR3 contains 16 residues. Written as DNA, the CDR3 is TGTGCCATCAGTGGGGGACAGGGGGCTGAAAATTCACCCCTCCACTTT. This encodes CAISGGQGAENSPLHF.

A few counts support this clonotype. The chain combines TRBV2 with TRBJ2-7; D remains unclear. This CDR3 has 14 residues. In germline, CDR1 is SNHLY, CDR2 FYNNEI. Trimming removed 3 bases at V and 0 bases at J, with 9 bases between. The CDR3 nucleotides are TGTGCCAGCAGTGAGGGCCCGAGCTCCTACGAGCAGTACTTC. Amino acid sequence: CASSEGPSSYEQYF. The full variable domain, completed using reference TRBV2 and TRBJ2-7, is EPEVTQTPSHQVTQMGQEVILRCVPISNHLYFYWYRQILGQKVEFLVSFYNNEISEKSEIFDDQFSVERPDGSNFTLKIRSTKLEDSAMYFCASSEGPSSYEQYFGPGTRLTVT.

This chain links TRBV4-3 with TRBJ2-3; 7 nucleotides agree with TRBD2. J gave up 6 bases and V 2 bases, and 14 bases lay outside the gene matches. Germline V gene data show CDR1 as LGHNA and CDR2 as YSLEER. The CDR3 runs 17 residues. The CDR3 DNA is TGCGCCAGCAGCCAAAGGGAGGGAAGGAGGGAGGGCGATACGCAGTATTTT. This sequence encodes CASSQREGRREGDTQYF.

The V gene is TRBV3-1, the J gene TRBJ2-5; 9 nucleotides agree with TRBD2. Trimming at V came to 8 bases and at J to 1 base, leaving 14 bases not matched to a gene. Germline CDR1 and CDR2: LGHDT and YNNKEL (reference sequence). The CDR3 is 17 amino acids. CDR3 sequence: CASRRLAEPGPQETQYF. CDR3 nucleotides: TGTGCCAGCCGGCGACTAGCGGAACCTGGGCCCCAAGAGACCCAGTACTTC.

The table lists this clonotype with a count of one. The chain couples TRBV18 to TRBJ2-7; 8 nucleotides line up with TRBD1. Looked up from germline, CDR1 is KGHSH and CDR2 is LQKENI. Germline trimming cut 4 bases from V and 6 bases from J; bases unmatched to any gene: 2. The length of the CDR3 is 12 residues. The CDR3 DNA sequence: TGTGCCAGCTCACTTGACAGGGGCGAGCAGTACTTC. Protein product: CASSLDRGEQYF.

V and J are TRBV6-2 or TRBV6-3 and TRBJ2-7, with D tentatively TRBD2 (6 bases). The germline V and J ends were trimmed by 6 bases and 3 bases, with 18 bases remaining between them. CDR1 is MNHEY, CDR2 SVGEGT, per germline. The CDR3 length is 15 residues. CDR3 DNA: TGTGCCAGCAGCTCCACCGGGACTGCCGTCTACGAGCAGTACTTC. Amino acid sequence: CASSSTGTAVYEQYF.

This clonotype was recorded many times. This chain links TRBV7-9 with TRBJ1-2; weak D call: TRBD1 (5 bases). V lost 1 base, J lost 3 bases, and 12 bases lay in between. The CDR3 totals 15 residues. CDR1 SEHNR and CDR2 FQNEAQ come from the germline V gene (reference sequence). The CDR3 DNA is TGTGCCAGCAGCTTAGGGGCGACAGTGTACTATGGCTACACCTTC. Protein sequence: CASSLGATVYYGYTF.

In this sample, this clonotype turned up many times. The rearrangement joins TRBV20-1 to TRBJ1-5; D may be TRBD1 (5 bases). This CDR3 comprises 12 residues. The V end lost 3 bases, the J end lost 7 bases, and 10 bases lay between the germline ends. Looked up from germline, CDR1 is DFQATT and CDR2 is SNEGSKA (reference sequence). CDR3 amino acids: CSARSGGQPQHF. CDR3 nucleotides: TGCAGTGCTAGGAGCGGGGGGCAGCCCCAGCATTTT.

At least ten counts were recorded for this clonotype. The rearrangement links TRBV12-3 or TRBV12-4 to TRBJ1-2, with 7 positions matching TRBD1. This CDR3 comprises 15 residues. Trimming cost V 4 bases and J 1 base; bases outside gene matches: 6. As DNA, the CDR3 is TGTGCCAGCAGTTCCTGGGACAGACTTAACTATGGCTACACCTTC. It encodes CASSSWDRLNYGYTF.

This clonotype was detected many times. This chain joins TRBV5-1 and TRBJ1-5; D not certain. Germline values: CDR1 SGHRS, CDR2 YFSETQ. V lost 7 bases and J lost 3, with 11 bases in between. CDR3 length equals 13 residues. In DNA, the CDR3 is TGCGCCAGCCGACGGGGAGACAATCAGCCCCAGCATTTT. It codes for CASRRGDNQPQHF. Together with reference TRBV5-1 and TRBJ1-5, the CDR3 gives the full variable domain: KAGVTQTPRYLIKTRGQQVTLSCSPISGHRSVSWYQQTPGQGLQFLFEYFSETQRNKGNFPGRFSGRQFSNSRSEMNVSTLELGDSALYLCASRRGDNQPQHFGDGTRLSIL.

This chain joins TRBV15 and TRBJ2-3, with 11 positions matching TRBD2. Trimming at V came to 5 bases and at J to 0 bases, leaving 4 bases not matched to a gene. CDR1 is LNHNV and CDR2 is YYDKDF in the germline V gene (reference sequence). The CDR3 loop spans 16 amino acids. The CDR3 DNA sequence: TGTGCCACCAGCGGGGGGACTAGCGGCAGCACAGATACGCAGTATTTT. Translating it yields CATSGGTSGSTDTQYF.

The chain couples TRBV4-1 to TRBJ1-4; 10 positions agree with TRBD1. The CDR3 runs to 15 residues. Looked up from germline, CDR1 is MGHRA and CDR2 is YSYEKL. V lost 3 bases to trimming and J lost 6 bases; unmatched junction nucleotides: 4. The CDR3 region has the DNA TGCGCCAGCAGCCATCCGGGACAGGGGTATGAAAAACTGTTTTTT. As protein: CASSHPGQGYEKLFF.

V and J are TRBV20-1 and TRBJ1-1, with D maybe TRBD1 (6 bases). Germline CDR1 DFQATT, CDR2 SNEGSKA (reference sequence). Trimming removed 4 bases at V and 5 bases at J, with 14 bases between. The CDR3 runs to 13 residues. For the CDR3, the DNA is TGCAGTGCTATTACAGGGATATGGACTGAAGCTTTCTTT. Its protein is CSAITGIWTEAFF.